The present entry profiles one T cell receptor beta chain with its context. Its specificity is not known. This sample was taken from a study of T cell responses to AZD1222 COVID-19 vaccine. Points from the study as a whole: After the peak T cell response, and only then, were repertoires sampled. Regions 160-218 and 743-854 dominated among vaccine-associated CD4 TCRs spanning spike. Possibly, clonal diversity was underestimated; donors were largely white British and included more females. Variant regions that are unmutated are reportedly the target of nearly half of spike-specific TCRs.

This table comes from immunoSEQ multiplex PCR, and its TCRdb copy is limited to in-frame clones, with some not included. The table has approximately 100,000 clones, roughly 92% seen once. The material sequenced was peripheral blood, taken on day 0 of AZD1222 vaccination. The source of this sequence is an adult in good health.

This CDR3 reads CASSVFPGNYNSPLHF. As DNA, the CDR3 is TGTGCCAGCAGCGTCTTCCCGGGAAACTATAATTCACCCCTCCACTTT. The chain combines TRBV7-9 with TRBJ1-6; no clear D gene. Trimming stripped 5 bases from V and 3 bases from J, with 14 bases between. CDR1 and CDR2 (germline): SEHNR, FQNEAQ (reference sequence). The CDR3 sequence is 16 residues long.